This TCR beta chain was recovered during a study of immune evolution from preneoplasia to lung adenocarcinoma. Concerning this clone: Antigen unknown.

Data came from immunoSEQ multiplex PCR; TCRdb stores just in-frame clones and leaves some out. This table has tens of thousands of clones, roughly 71% appearing once. Broader study findings: Later-stage lesions appeared to have more T cells, more diversity, less clonality.

Patients had resection in Japan or China between about 2014 and 2018. Histologic diagnosis was independently verified by two lung pathologists. Nucleic acids came from premalignant or tumor cells enriched by macro-dissection. The germline V and J ends were trimmed by 2 bases and 4 bases, with 18 bases remaining between them. This CDR3 comprises 16 residues. Germline assignment: CDR1 SGHDT and CDR2 YYEEEE. The sequence came from a person between 55 and 69 years old with lung adenocarcinoma. The chain joins TRBV5-6 to TRBJ1-2, with D uncertain. Specimen: FFPE invasive lung adenocarcinoma tissue. The CDR3 DNA is TGTGCCAGCAGCTTTGCAGACCGGGAGACGGGCTATGGCTACACCTTC. Encoded protein: CASSFADRETGYGYTF.